This T cell receptor (beta chain) was retrieved from a study of blood T cell repertoires in COVID-19 (TCRdb year 2020). About the investigation overall: Samples from collaborators originated in the United States, Italy and Spain and spanned both the acute and convalescent phases of COVID-19. The prospective study material was composed of cDNA or gDNA derived from T cells, B-cell-depleted T cells, or PBMCs. Deeply sampled blood TCRbeta repertoires from subjects exposed to, actively infected with, or recovered from COVID-19 were included in the dataset. A freely available public database, intended as a resource for researchers studying the immune response to SARS-CoV-2, is where the repertoires were released. Samples were obtained from the ongoing ImmuneRACE study (first 160 participants) and from over 1,000 subjects provided by 6 global collaborators. The sample metadata nearly always contained a de-identified subject ID, COVID-19 status, age in years and sex. Where HLA class I and class II types were available, the types were taken from metadata supplied by the sample provider, not from assay-based typing.

The study at large found these results: The amount of clinical and demographic metadata varied by source and participant and was provided uncurated.

About this clone: Its antigen has not been determined. The sample holds no much larger clone one base away, and base qualities are not on file.

TCRbeta CDR3 regions were amplified from genomic DNA using the immunoSEQ Assay, a bias-controlled multiplex PCR. In the original analysis: The number of nucleated cells in each sample was estimated from the amplification of reference gene primers within the assay. Sequence reads were collapsed and filtered to measure the absolute abundance of every unique TCRbeta CDR3 rearrangement. For each sample, productive Simpson clonality was calculated by taking the square root of Simpson's diversity index across productive rearrangements. The source is immuneACCESS, and TCRdb retained only in-frame sequences with V and J called. Part of the clones is not carried over; for the studies checked, unresolved V genes explain less than half of this, and the remainder is unexplained. Clonal size and the V and J genes are those of that table, whereas D and trimming came from the DNA. The sample includes tens of thousands of clones, with about 87% observed a single time. The leading ten clones occupy roughly 6.8% of the sample.

Whole blood was collected in K2EDTA tubes by collaborating institutions according to the institutions' own protocols. For TCRbeta analysis, collaborators shipped samples in one of three forms: frozen whole blood, isolated PBMCs, or DNA extracted from either of those sample types. The CDR3 numbers 15 residues from cysteine through phenylalanine. The CDR3 DNA has 45 bases and is translated from base 1. Via the germline V gene, CDR1 is SGHTA and CDR2 FQGTGA. The trim is 1 base for V and 9 bases for J, with a gap of 13 bases between the germline ends. The sequenced material came from peripheral blood. In this chain, TRBV7-3 is recombined with TRBJ1-6, with a tentative D gene TRBD1 over 5 matching bases. The clonotype comes from a woman aged 50 to 65 with acute or convalescent COVID-19. The DNA sequence reads TGTGCCAGCAGCTTAAACGCGGGGAGGGGTTCACCCCTCCACTTT. Protein translation: CASSLNAGRGSPLHF.